These 10 T cell receptor beta chains were sequenced from one sample in a study of identical twins. TCRdb recomputed calls from the 5' RACE reads with MiXCR, one row per CDR3 protein. This table holds roughly 200,000 distinct CDR3 sequences, 7.5% found once. The sample was also reused in another study, on yellow fever vaccine responses in identical twins.

Sequencing used memory (CD45RO+) T cells sorted from blood. These receptors all come from a woman under 30 in good health.

This clonotype was counted only a few times. V gene TRBV14 combines with J gene TRBJ1-6; maybe TRBD1 (5 bases). V gave up 1 base and J gave up 10 bases, with 14 bases separating them. This CDR3 is built from 15 residues. The germline gives CDR1 SGHDN, CDR2 FVKESK. Here the CDR3 DNA reads TGTGCCAGCAGCCAAGTCGTAAGGGGCTGGTCACCCCTCCACTTT. Its protein is CASSQVVRGWSPLHF.

The chain links TRBV7-8 to TRBJ2-7; possible D gene TRBD1, 5 bases. This CDR3 contains 14 residues. The ends were cut back, 1 base at V and 12 bases at J, with 19 bases in the middle. Germline CDR1 and CDR2: SGHVS and FQNEAQ. The CDR3 loop reads CASSLGQIIPSGYF. The CDR3 DNA reads TGTGCCAGCAGCTTAGGACAGATTATCCCTAGTGGGTACTTC.

This clonotype was counted ten times or more. The chain links TRBV5-5 to TRBJ2-1, with 8 bases fitting TRBD1. CDR3 length: 15 residues. Germline CDR1 is SGHKS and CDR2 is YYEKEE (reference sequence). With V trimmed by 6 bases and J by 7 bases, 12 bases remained unmatched. Here the CDR3 DNA reads TGTGCCAGCACAGGGGGCGGGGTAGGAAAGAATGAGCAGTTCTTC. Protein product: CASTGGGVGKNEQFF.

This clonotype was counted a few times. This chain connects TRBV5-1 to TRBJ2-7; D ambiguous. The CDR3 runs 17 residues. The V gene lost 2 bases and the J gene lost 2 bases, with 20 bases spanning the gap. Germline loops: CDR1 SGHRS, CDR2 YFSETQ. The CDR3 spells CASSFIGSGVLTYEQYF. Here the CDR3 DNA reads TGCGCCAGCAGCTTTATCGGGTCCGGCGTTCTTACCTACGAGCAGTACTTC.

This chain joins TRBV14 and TRBJ1-4; D call uncertain. V gave up 0 bases and J gave up 8 bases, with 16 bases separating them. CDR3 length: 16 residues. Germline V gene lookup returns CDR1 SGHDN and CDR2 FVKESK. The DNA for the CDR3 is TGTGCCAGCAGCCAAGACCCAAGTCGGGCAGGCGAAAAACTGTTTTTT. Translating it yields CASSQDPSRAGEKLFF.

The V gene is TRBV19, the J gene TRBJ1-5, with 9 bases that match TRBD1. Germline V CDR1 and CDR2: LNHDA, SQIVND (reference sequence). V lost 5 bases and J lost 7; bases outside the gene matches: 9. The CDR3 is made up of 15 amino acids. The CDR3 DNA follows: TGTGCCAGTAGTCGAAGGACAGGGGACCTGCAGCCCCAGCATTTT. Translating it yields CASSRRTGDLQPQHF.

This clonotype has a count of ten or more. The chain employs TRBV7-2 and TRBJ1-2; no definite D call. V was trimmed by 5 bases and J by 5 bases, leaving 9 bases between them. The CDR3 sequence is 12 residues long. The germline V gene has CDR1 SGHTA and CDR2 FQGNSA. The CDR3 spells CASSPADYGYTF. In nucleotides, the CDR3 is TGTGCCAGCAGCCCCGCGGATTATGGCTACACCTTC.

The chain uses TRBV7-2 and TRBJ2-5; 9 nucleotides align to TRBD2. Germline V gives CDR1 SGHTA, CDR2 FQGNSA. V trimming: 4 bases; J trimming: 4 bases; junction bases outside the gene matches: 4. The CDR3 is 14 amino acids. The CDR3 bases are TGTGCCAGCAGCTCGGCGGGGGGGCGAGAGACCCAGTACTTC. It codes for CASSSAGGRETQYF.

A few counts support this clonotype. V gene TRBV19 combines with J gene TRBJ2-7; the match to TRBD1 covers 11 bases. The CDR3 sequence is 16 residues long. Germline V lookup: CDR1 LNHDA, CDR2 SQIVND (reference sequence). V was clipped by 6 bases and J by 3 bases; unmatched bases: 10. The CDR3 DNA sequence: TGTGCCAGTAGCCGCTCCCGGACAGGGGGCAGCTACGAGCAGTACTTC. Its protein is CASSRSRTGGSYEQYF. The full variable domain, completed using reference TRBV19 and TRBJ2-7, is DGGITQSPKYLFRKEGQNVTLSCEQNLNHDAMYWYRQDPGQGLRLIYYSQIVNDFQKGDIAEGYSVSREKKESFPLTVTSAQKNPTAFYLCASSRSRTGGSYEQYFGPGTRLTVT.

The chain uses TRBV6-1 and TRBJ2-5; 8 nucleotides agree with TRBD2. Germline CDR1 MNHNS, CDR2 SASEGT. V trimming: 5 bases; J trimming: 5 bases; junction bases outside the gene matches: 4. The CDR3 spans 13 residues. The CDR3 region has the DNA TGTGCCAGCAGTCGGGAGGGCGGGGAGACCCAGTACTTC. This encodes CASSREGGETQYF.